These 10 T cell receptor beta chains share one sample of origin, sequenced in a study of cytomegalovirus exposure and HLA in healthy donors. The PCR employed 60 Vbeta primers together with 13 Jbeta primers. The data were produced by immunoSEQ multiplex PCR, yet TCRdb's version contains in-frame clones alone and is incomplete. The sample includes fewer than 200,000 clones, less than 90% of them seen just once. The specimen was PBMCs. These receptors all stem from a young man in good health and CMV-seronegative.

V usage is TRBV5-1 and J usage is TRBJ2-5; the match to TRBD2 covers 8 bases. The V gene end was trimmed by 3 bases and the J gene end by 5 bases; junction bases not matched to a gene: 18. Per the germline V gene, CDR1 is SGHRS and CDR2 is YFSETQ. The CDR3 runs 18 residues. The CDR3 region has the DNA TGCGCCAGCAGCTCCTGGGGCCCCACGGGAGCGGGAGCTGAGACCCAGTACTTC. Translation gives CASSSWGPTGAGAETQYF.

The CDR3 DNA sequence: TGTGCCAGCAGCTTAGCGCTAGTCGAGCAGTACTTC. As protein: CASSLALVEQYF. The rearrangement joins TRBV7-2 to TRBJ2-7, with D uncertain. There are 12 residues in the CDR3. Germline V CDR1 and CDR2: SGHTA, FQGNSA. V was pared by 0 bases and J by 6 bases, with 6 bases between.

The chain carries TRBV28 and TRBJ2-2; D is unresolved. Trimming removed 1 base from V and 1 base from J, with 4 bases in between. Germline V lookup: CDR1 MDHEN, CDR2 SYDVKM. There are 14 residues in the CDR3. This chain's CDR3 is CASSLYGNTGELFF. The CDR3 DNA follows: TGTGCCAGCAGTTTATACGGGAACACCGGGGAGCTGTTTTTT.

The rearrangement links TRBV28 to TRBJ2-3; D is possibly TRBD1 (6 bases). V was pared by 6 bases and J by 2 bases, with 15 bases between. The CDR3 spans 15 residues. CDR1 MDHEN and CDR2 SYDVKM come from the germline V gene. The DNA for the CDR3 is TGTGCCAGCAGCTTGGGGGCAGCGAACACAGATACGCAGTATTTT. It translates to CASSLGAANTDTQYF. The full variable domain, its missing parts supplied by reference TRBV28 and TRBJ2-3, is DVKVTQSSRYLVKRTGEKVFLECVQDMDHENMFWYRQDPGLGLRLIYFSYDVKMKEKGDIPEGYSVSREKKERFSLILESASTNQTSMYLCASSLGAANTDTQYFGPGTRLTVL.

The chain is built from TRBV6-1 and TRBJ1-1; tentative D call: TRBD1 (5 bases). This CDR3 comprises 13 residues. Trimming removed 2 bases at V and 2 bases at J, with 6 bases between. Germline lookup yields CDR1 MNHNS and CDR2 SASEGT. CDR3 DNA: TGTGCCAGCAGTGAACAGGGTAACACTGAAGCTTTCTTT. Translating it yields CASSEQGNTEAFF.

The V gene is TRBV27, the J gene TRBJ2-5; 8 nucleotides match TRBD1. With V trimmed by 3 bases and J by 9 bases, 9 bases remained unmatched. The CDR3 runs to 14 residues. Germline assignment: CDR1 MNHEY and CDR2 SMNVEV (reference sequence). CDR3 in DNA: TGTGCCAGCAGTTTTCAATATGACAGGGGAGCCCAGTACTTC. This codes for CASSFQYDRGAQYF.

This chain joins TRBV7-3 and TRBJ2-7, with TRBD1 matching over 8 bases. This CDR3 spans 15 amino acids. Per the germline V gene, CDR1 is SGHTA and CDR2 is FQGTGA. V was pared by 2 bases and J by 3 bases, with 6 bases of the junction left unmatched. In nucleotides, the CDR3 is TGTGCCAGCAGCTTAGGACAGGGATCCTTCTACGAGCAGTACTTC. Translation: CASSLGQGSFYEQYF.

CDR3 coding DNA: TGTGCCAGCAGCGTCCGGACTAGCGGTGTACAAGAGACCCAGTACTTC. This codes for CASSVRTSGVQETQYF. The chain carries TRBV7-9 and TRBJ2-5; TRBD2 agrees at 10 bases. Germline CDR1 SEHNR, CDR2 FQNEAQ (reference sequence). The CDR3 covers 16 residues. V shed 5 bases and J 2 bases; nucleotides not matched to a gene: 8.

The chain carries TRBV5-1 and TRBJ1-1; 10 nucleotides match TRBD1. The CDR3 consists of 15 residues. Germline V gene sequence: CDR1 SGHRS, CDR2 YFSETQ. The ends lost 3 bases at V and 4 bases at J; junction bases unmatched: 6. The CDR3 DNA reads as TGCGCCAGCAGCTCGAAGACAGGGGGCCCCACTGAAGCTTTCTTT. Translated, it gives CASSSKTGGPTEAFF.

V and J are TRBV10-3 and TRBJ2-2; 9 bases are shared with TRBD1. V trimming: 10 bases; J trimming: 7 bases; junction bases outside the gene matches: 7. This CDR3 comprises 13 residues. Germline-derived CDR1 and CDR2 are ENHRY and SYGVKD. DNA of the CDR3: TGTGCCACCCGACAGGGGGTACGCGGGGAGCTGTTTTTT. It is translated as CATRQGVRGELFF.